Each of the 23 T cell receptor beta chains below was sequenced from the same sample in a study of blood T cells in healthy people across ages. Using a J-beta primer mix together with a sample-barcoded 5' primer, a second PCR was run for roughly 6 to 11 cycles. MiXCR, applied by TCRdb to the 5' RACE reads, yields one record per CDR3 protein. The sample lists under 800,000 distinct CDR3 sequences; 40% to 45% were seen once. The source material was blood. The receptors come from a woman in her sixties or seventies in good health.

V and J are TRBV10-3 and TRBJ2-6; the D gene is possibly TRBD1 (6 bases). In germline, CDR1 is ENHRY, CDR2 SYGVKD. V was shortened by 7 bases and J by 2 bases, with 15 bases between the two germline ends. CDR3 length: 16 amino acids. CDR3 sequence (DNA): TGTGCCATCACCCAATCGACAGGCCCTGGGGCCAACGTCCTGACTTTC. It encodes CAITQSTGPGANVLTF.

This rearrangement joins TRBV9 to TRBJ2-1, with D unresolved. Germline V lookup: CDR1 SGDLS, CDR2 YYNGEE. V was trimmed by 1 base and J by 8 bases, leaving 10 bases between them. The CDR3 totals 13 residues. DNA of the CDR3: TGTGCCAGCAGCGTACAGGTTTCAGATGAGCAGTTCTTC. Its protein is CASSVQVSDEQFF.

As for this clonotype: The junction differs from germline at one of its ends, possibly a read error. The chain combines TRBV6-1 with TRBJ2-7, with TRBD1 identical over 12 bases. Germline V gives CDR1 MNHNS, CDR2 SASEGT. There are 17 residues in the CDR3. CDR3 in DNA: TGTGCCAGCAGTGAATGGGACAGGGGGCCGAGCTCCGACGAGCAGTACTTC. It is translated as CASSEWDRGPSSDEQYF.

The chain is built from TRBV7-9 and TRBJ1-4, with D possibly matching TRBD1 (6 bases). Germline values: CDR1 SEHNR, CDR2 FQNEAQ (reference sequence). Between the trimmed V and J ends, which lost 7 bases and 2 bases, there was a span of 23 bases. This CDR3 is built from 18 residues. The CDR3 DNA reads as TGTGCCAGCATCGGCCTGGGGACAAGGGGGTGGACTAATGAAAAACTGTTTTTT. Amino acids: CASIGLGTRGWTNEKLFF.

As regards this clonotype: At one end, the junction sequence differs from germline, possibly due to a read error. This rearrangement joins TRBV7-9 to TRBJ1-5; a weak D match, TRBD1 (6 bases). The CDR3 totals 13 residues. Per germline, CDR1 SEHNR and CDR2 FQNEAQ (reference sequence). The CDR3 nucleotides are TGTGCCAACAGCTTAGATGAGGGGGGGCCCCAGCATTTT. As protein: CANSLDEGGPQHF.

A remark on this clonotype: A read error may explain this, as a much larger clone is one base away. The V and J genes are TRBV27 and TRBJ2-6; D may be TRBD1 (5 bases). The CDR3 has 13 amino acids. CDR1 MNHEY and CDR2 SMNVEV come from the germline V gene (reference sequence). The CDR3 spells CASSLGGADVLTF. As DNA, the CDR3 is TGTGCCAGCAGTTTAGGTGGGGCCGACGTCCTGACTTTC.

The chain carries TRBV20-1 and TRBJ1-5, with D maybe TRBD1 (6 bases). There are 13 residues in the CDR3. The ends were cut back, 6 bases at V and 4 bases at J, with 13 bases in the middle. Germline V gene data show CDR1 as DFQATT and CDR2 as SNEGSKA (reference sequence). The CDR3 sequence is CSAKDSSNQPQHF. The CDR3 nucleotides read TGCAGTGCCAAGGACAGCAGTAATCAGCCCCAGCATTTT.

This clonotype was counted only a few times. The CDR3: CATSVGTAKETQYF. The CDR3 DNA reads as TGTGCCACCAGCGTCGGGACAGCCAAAGAGACCCAGTACTTC. The chain joins TRBV15 to TRBJ2-5, with TRBD1 matching over 7 bases. This CDR3 spans 14 amino acids. CDR1 and CDR2 from the germline V gene are LNHNV and YYDKDF (reference sequence). V shed 5 bases, J shed 3 bases, and the junction held 6 bases outside the gene matches.

This clonotype was detected many times. V gene TRBV18 combines with J gene TRBJ2-7, with D unresolved. V was pared by 0 bases and J by 6 bases, with 6 bases between. The length of the CDR3 is 12 residues. Germline loops: CDR1 KGHSH, CDR2 LQKENI. CDR3 in amino acids: CASSPPMGEQYF. The CDR3 DNA reads as TGTGCCAGCTCACCACCGATGGGCGAGCAGTACTTC.

Only a few counts were recorded for this clonotype. V gene TRBV5-1 combines with J gene TRBJ1-1; 7 positions match TRBD1. There are 14 residues in the CDR3. The V and J ends lost 3 bases and 6 bases, in that order; junction bases with no gene match: 8. CDR1 and CDR2 (germline): SGHRS, YFSETQ. CDR3 coding DNA: TGCGCCAGCAGCTGGGGACAGACCCACGCTGAAGCTTTCTTT. Encoded protein: CASSWGQTHAEAFF.

V gene TRBV6-5 combines with J gene TRBJ2-5, with TRBD2 matching over 7 bases. The last part of the DNA fits TRBJ2-7 better; the J call may be wrong. From germline, CDR1 is MNHEY and CDR2 SVGAGI. The CDR3 length is 13 residues. This CDR3 reads CASRDLADYEQYF. In DNA form, the CDR3 reads TGTGCCAGCAGGGACCTAGCGGACTACGAGCAGTACTTC.

The rearrangement uses TRBV7-3 and TRBJ2-1, with 8 bases identical to TRBD1. Trimming at V came to 6 bases and at J to 10 bases, leaving 2 bases not matched to a gene. The germline gives CDR1 SGHTA, CDR2 FQGTGA. There are 11 residues in the CDR3. The CDR3 loop reads CASRRQGEQFF. For the CDR3, the DNA is TGTGCCAGCAGGCGACAGGGGGAGCAGTTCTTC.

V is TRBV19 and J is TRBJ2-1; the D gene is possibly TRBD1 (7 bases). Germline CDR1 and CDR2: LNHDA and SQIVND (reference sequence). This CDR3 is built from 16 residues. V dropped 0 bases and J dropped 3 bases, with 12 bases sitting between them. The CDR3 here is CASSIDHRGGYNEQFF. Written as DNA, the CDR3 is TGTGCCAGTAGTATAGATCACAGGGGAGGCTACAATGAGCAGTTCTTC.

This clonotype was counted ten times or more. J is TRBJ2-5 and V is TRBV27, with 7 bases identical to TRBD2. The CDR3 covers 15 residues. The germline V gene has CDR1 MNHEY and CDR2 SMNVEV (reference sequence). V lost 2 bases to trimming and J lost 5 bases; unmatched junction nucleotides: 8. CDR3 sequence: CASSLVGEGRETQYF. In DNA form, the CDR3 reads TGTGCCAGCAGTTTAGTTGGGGAGGGCCGGGAGACCCAGTACTTC.

This clonotype has just a few counts. This rearrangement joins TRBV15 to TRBJ2-5; D perhaps matches TRBD1 (5 bases). This CDR3 spans 14 amino acids. From germline, CDR1 is LNHNV and CDR2 YYDKDF (reference sequence). The V end lost 0 bases, the J end lost 4 bases, and 9 bases lay between the germline ends. The CDR3 sequence: CATSREQVRETQYF. CDR3 DNA sequence: TGTGCCACCAGCAGAGAACAGGTTCGAGAGACCCAGTACTTC.

The rearrangement links TRBV28 to TRBJ2-7; the match to TRBD1 covers 7 bases. CDR3 length equals 15 residues. The trim removed 2 bases at V and 0 bases at J, leaving 4 bases unmatched. Germline values: CDR1 MDHEN, CDR2 SYDVKM. In nucleotides, the CDR3 is TGTGCCAGCAGTTTAAGGGGGCTCAGCTCCTACGAGCAGTACTTC. Translated, it gives CASSLRGLSSYEQYF. Full variable domain (rest looked up from reference TRBV28 and TRBJ2-7): DVKVTQSSRYLVKRTGEKVFLECVQDMDHENMFWYRQDPGLGLRLIYFSYDVKMKEKGDIPEGYSVSREKKERFSLILESASTNQTSMYLCASSLRGLSSYEQYFGPGTRLTVT.

The chain has TRBV7-2 and TRBJ2-7; 8 nucleotides match TRBD1. The J call is uncertain, as TRBJ2-5 better fits the DNA end. Germline CDR1 SGHTA, CDR2 FQGNSA. The CDR3 covers 18 residues. As DNA, the CDR3 is TGTGCCAGCAGCTTTCAGGGACCGGGGACAGGCTCGGGGGAGACCCAGTACTTC. It encodes CASSFQGPGTGSGETQYF.

This clonotype was observed a handful of times. The V gene is TRBV10-3, the J gene TRBJ2-1; TRBD2 matches at 7 bases. J was trimmed by 2 bases and V by 6 bases; bases with no gene match: 4. The germline CDR1 and CDR2 sequences are ENHRY and SYGVKD. The CDR3 consists of 14 residues. CDR3 bases: TGTGCCATCAGCCGGGAGGCAACCTACAATGAGCAGTTCTTC. Translation gives CAISREATYNEQFF.

On this clonotype: One end of the junction varies from germline; a read error may be responsible. The chain uses TRBV20-1 and TRBJ2-3, with 9 bases that match TRBD1. Germline assignment: CDR1 DFQATT and CDR2 SNEGSKA (reference sequence). The CDR3 has 16 residues. DNA of the CDR3: TGCAGTGCTGGAGACCCGGGACAGGGAAGGACAGATACGCAGTATTTT. Translation gives CSAGDPGQGRTDTQYF.

V usage is TRBV7-3 and J usage is TRBJ2-1; possibly TRBD1 or TRBD2 for D (5 bases each). In germline, CDR1 is SGHTA, CDR2 FQGTGA. V was clipped by 1 base and J by 8 bases, with 18 bases between them. The CDR3 loop spans 16 amino acids. CDR3 sequence (DNA): TGTGCCAGCAGCTTAAATAGTACAGCCTGGGGGTATGAGCAGTTCTTC. It specifies CASSLNSTAWGYEQFF.

V is TRBV6-2 or TRBV6-3 and J is TRBJ2-7; a possible D gene is TRBD2 (6 bases). The CDR3 loop spans 13 amino acids. Germline values: CDR1 MNHEY, CDR2 SVGEGT. V was shortened by 8 bases and J by 2 bases, with 13 bases between the two germline ends. CDR3 protein: CASLRRETYEQYF. CDR3 DNA: TGTGCCAGCTTACGCCGGGAGACCTACGAGCAGTACTTC.

The rearrangement links TRBV12-3 or TRBV12-4 to TRBJ2-3; D is perhaps TRBD2 (5 bases). CDR3 length: 12 residues. V was pared by 6 bases and J by 4 bases, with 8 bases between. CDR3 bases: TGTGCCAGCAGATTTAGCGCAGATACGCAGTATTTT. Protein product: CASRFSADTQYF.

This clonotype was seen only a few times. The V call is TRBV20-1, the J call TRBJ2-7; no clear D gene. This CDR3 has 11 residues. From germline, CDR1 is DFQATT and CDR2 SNEGSKA (reference sequence). V was trimmed by 4 bases and J by 7 bases, leaving 11 bases between them. In DNA form, the CDR3 reads TGCAGTGCTAAGGTTGCCCGGGAGCAGTACTTC. Translating it yields CSAKVAREQYF.